This TCR beta chain is drawn from a study of immune evolution from preneoplasia to lung adenocarcinoma. Overall study context: HLA loss of heterozygosity: about 7% AIS, about 15% MIA, 30% to 35% ADC, none AAH.

Each case's diagnosis was confirmed by two pathologists on H&E. Premalignant or tumor cells were enriched by macro-dissection after pathologic assessment. Overall study results and limits: Top clone share appeared to fall from AAH through AIS, MIA, adenocarcinoma.

Produced via immunoSEQ multiplex PCR; TCRdb's table is partial and in-frame only. The sample holds under 8,500 clones, about four fifths seen once. The CDR3 totals 15 residues. The germline gives CDR1 MDHEN, CDR2 SYDVKM. V dropped 2 bases and J dropped 7; count of bases not matched to a gene: 8. In regard to this clone: Its antigen is unknown.

The chain is built from TRBV28 and TRBJ1-5; 7 nucleotides line up with TRBD1. Sequencing was carried out using FFPE invasive lung adenocarcinoma tissue. This clonotype was obtained from a person aged 45-60 years with lung adenocarcinoma. The CDR3: CASSLGDRDGQPQHF. The CDR3, as DNA: TGTGCCAGCAGTTTAGGAGACAGGGACGGGCAGCCCCAGCATTTT. Together with reference TRBV28 and TRBJ1-5, the CDR3 gives the full variable domain: DVKVTQSSRYLVKRTGEKVFLECVQDMDHENMFWYRQDPGLGLRLIYFSYDVKMKEKGDIPEGYSVSREKKERFSLILESASTNQTSMYLCASSLGDRDGQPQHFGDGTRLSIL.